This record concerns one T cell receptor (beta chain) sequence. The antigen it recognizes is unknown. No per-base quality is available; no much larger clone lies one base away. This record belongs to a study of shared clonotypes between healthy human individuals (TCRdb year 2020). Describing the broader study: The cohort comprised two women and a few men aged 18 to 49 years. For each donor, CD4 naive and CD4 memory were each given three plates, CD8 naive was given two plates, and CD8 memory was given one plate. Blood TCR repertoires of four to six healthy adults were deeply sequenced to estimate repertoire size and the extent of clonotype sharing between individuals. Different laboratories and diverse techniques were used to prepare libraries and sequence TCR repertoires, to increase sequencing depth and limit assay-specific biases. Per donor, leukapheresis produced somewhere between about 0.85 and 8.9 billion PBMCs. Overall study results and their limits: Compared with non-shared clonotypes, clonotypes shared by all four sorted-subset donors had higher generation probabilities. Sampling was restricted to blood, and TCR repertoires in tissues likely differ from the TCR repertoires found in blood. Because the study included only a small number of donors, the genetic and exposure-history diversity represented was limited. Incomplete sequencing was indicated by rarefaction of sorted-subset datasets, despite the large sequencing depth. Based on pairwise subsampling, the degree of clonotype sharing among donors was expected to be affected by sequencing depth. Naive subsets generally had larger estimated clonotype richness than memory subsets did. About 5% of naive CD4, 3.5% of naive CD8, around 2.3% of memory CD4, and more than 0.35% of memory CD8 clonotypes were shared across a few donors.

Donors were healthy HIV-negative adults with no recently reported acute infections or vaccinations. Every donor was a Caucasian adult living in Nashville, Tennessee, USA. CD4+ T cells were enriched by magnetic negative selection; naive cells were then positively selected on CD45RA, and the negative fraction formed the memory subset. Blood was obtained by leukapheresis, after which PBMCs were separated by Ficoll-Histopaque density gradient centrifugation and cryopreserved in liquid nitrogen vapor phase. Purity and quantity of every magnetically sorted T cell population were checked by analytical flow cytometry. Genomic DNA was isolated from each sorted fraction and quantified by UV absorbance on a Nanodrop 2000c. The CDR3 covers 15 residues, taking in both the cysteine and the phenylalanine. Of all the DNA, just the CDR3 is kept, 45 bases in frame from base 1. Germline trimming amounts to 6 bases on V and 4 bases on J, with 10 as the count of junction bases outside the gene matches. CDR1 and CDR2, per the germline V gene, are SNHLY and FYNNEI.

TCR CDR3 regions were amplified from genomic DNA by multiplex PCR using the deep immunoSEQ assay. Genomic DNA extracted from each cell subset was distributed evenly over all wells of several immunoSEQ 96-well plates, and each plate served as one replicate. For sorted subsets, around 200 ng genomic DNA, equal to some 28,000 T cell genomes, was loaded into each replicate PCR. The purified libraries were quantified using a Qubit 3.0 fluorometer, sized with a Bioanalyzer 2100, and then quantified again using the KAPA Library Quantification kit. Every immunoSEQ 96-well plate was sequenced on a dedicated single-read 150-cycle Illumina NextSeq 550 flow cell. Under the source paper's analysis protocol: Because only junctional sequences without quality scores were contained in the immunoSEQ output, filtering matching that applied to full-length reads could not be performed. Sequences were annotated with PyIR, a Python wrapper for IgBLAST v1.9, using IMGT germline references to assign V/J genes and CDR3. Reads with weak V/J assignments (E-value above 1e-6), missing CDR3, stop codons, out-of-frame junctions, or ambiguous translated residues were removed. V3J clonotypes were defined as sequences sharing an identical inferred V gene, J gene, and CDR3 amino acid sequence. Percentage overlap between repertoires was calculated by dividing the number of shared unique clonotypes by the size of the smaller repertoire. Repertoire richness was assessed with RTK rarefaction, the Chao1 estimator, and Recon v2.1 estimates of unobserved clonotypes. Generation probabilities for all TCRbeta clonotypes obtained by the gDNA method from a handful of donors were computed using OLGA. TCRdb took over this immuneACCESS table, retaining in-frame rearrangements with V and J assigned. Such tables are incomplete; in checked studies, under half of the missing clones stem from an unresolved V gene, and the remainder is unexplained. That table gives V, J and clone size, and the DNA gave D and trimming. The sample includes approximately 2.3 million clones, with approximately 95% observed a single time. The top ten clones comprise 0.39% of the sample.

The sequence links TRBV2 to TRBJ1-2; the central 8 bases match TRBD1. This receptor was obtained from a man in his late teens or twenties in good health. Some clones in this sample may be carry-over from other donors' samples. The specimen sequenced was naive CD4+ T cells from PBMCs. The cell subset or site label for this specimen denotes: CD45RA+ positively selected. The CDR3 in this case is CASRQGRGTGYGYTF. The DNA sequence is as follows: TGTGCCAGCAGACAAGGGCGCGGGACAGGCTATGGCTACACCTTC.